This is a list of T cell receptor beta chains from one sample in a study of cytomegalovirus exposure and HLA in healthy donors. Assay: immunoSEQ multiplex PCR; the TCRdb copy retains only in-frame clones and omits some. Among over 65,000 clones listed, roughly 80% were seen once. Specimen: PBMCs. The source of these receptors is a man aged 35 to 55 in good health and CMV-seronegative. Each CDR3 is given with its conserved first and last residue. A D gene is named only where the DNA matches it firmly. Size is stated for part of the rows, as once, few or many counts, or as a class when the clone is expanded.

>TRBD1|once|TRBV9|TRBJ2-7
TGTGCCAGCAGCGCCGGGACAGCAAATGGCTACGAGCAGTACTTC
CASSAGTANGYEQYF
>NA|NA|TRBV29-1|TRBJ2-1
TGCAGCGTTCCAAGGCTAGCAATGGGCAATGAGCAGTTCTTC
CSVPRLAMGNEQFF
>NA|NA|TRBV7-2|TRBJ2-7
TGTGCCAGCAGCTTAAACAGTCCACCCTACGAGCAGTACTTC
CASSLNSPPYEQYF
>TRBD1|NA|TRBV7-9|TRBJ1-4
TGTGCCAGCAGCTCCCCGGGACAGGGGGAAAAACTGTTTTTT
CASSSPGQGEKLFF
>NA|NA|TRBV28|TRBJ2-7
TGTGCCAGCAGTTTGTGGTTTCGGGGGATCCACGAGCAGTACTTC
CASSLWFRGIHEQYF
>NA|NA|TRBV2|TRBJ1-1
TGTGCCAGCAGCCTATTCACTGAAGCTTTCTTT
CASSLFTEAFF
>NA|once|TRBV7-7|TRBJ2-2
TGTGCTAGCAGCTTAGATACAATCCCCGGGGAGCTGTTTTTT
CASSLDTIPGELFF
>NA|NA|TRBV5-6|TRBJ2-1
TGTGCCAGCAGCACGGACAGCCTACTCAAGGATGAGCAGTTCTTC
CASSTDSLLKDEQFF
>TRBD1|few|TRBV6-1|TRBJ1-1
TGTGCCAGCAGTCCCACCAGGGGGCCCACTGAAGCTTTCTTT
CASSPTRGPTEAFF
>NA|NA|TRBV5-1|TRBJ2-3
TGCGCCAGCAGCTTGGACAGGGCAGCAGATACGCAGTATTTT
CASSLDRAADTQYF
>TRBD1|few|TRBV10-1|TRBJ2-5
TGCGCCAGCAGTGACCCCGGGACAGCTCAAGAGACCCAGTACTTC
CASSDPGTAQETQYF
>NA|NA|TRBV5-1|TRBJ2-4
TGCGCCAGCAGCTTGGGGGCCTCCCTAAACATTCAGTACTTC
CASSLGASLNIQYF
>TRBD1|NA|TRBV19|TRBJ1-1
TGTGCCAGTTCTTGGTCCGGGACAGGTGGTATACTTCGTCGGACTGAAGCTTTCTTT
CASSWSGTGGILRRTEAFF
>NA|few|TRBV18|TRBJ1-2
TGTGCCAGCTCACCCGGGTCTAACTATGGCTACACCTTC
CASSPGSNYGYTF
>NA|NA|TRBV27|TRBJ1-2
TGTGCCAGCAGGTCGCAGGGCTATGGCTACACCTTC
CASRSQGYGYTF
>TRBD2|NA|TRBV9|TRBJ2-7
TGTGCCAGCAGCGTCGTGACTAGCGGTGTACACGAGCAGTACTTC
CASSVVTSGVHEQYF
>NA|NA|TRBV5-6|TRBJ2-5
TGTGCCAGCAGTGGGGGGGCGTACCAAGAGACCCAGTACTTC
CASSGGAYQETQYF
>TRBD2|NA|TRBV5-1|TRBJ2-1
TGCGCCAGCTCTAGCGGGAGCTCCTACAATGAGCAGTTCTTC
CASSSGSSYNEQFF
>TRBD1|NA|TRBV5-1|TRBJ1-1
TGCGCCAGCAGCGCGGGACAGGGTCGGGTTTTCACTGAAGCTTTCTTT
CASSAGQGRVFTEAFF
>NA|NA|TRBV19|TRBJ1-5
TGTGCCAGTAACTTGGCAGGCCTCAATCAGCCCCAGCATTTT
CASNLAGLNQPQHF
>TRBD2|NA|TRBV2|TRBJ2-7
TGTGCCAGCAGTGACCGAGGGAGGGACTCCTACGAGCAGTACTTC
CASSDRGRDSYEQYF
>TRBD1|NA|TRBV28|TRBJ2-7
TGTGCCAGCAGCACTCCGGGACAGGGGGAGAGGGAGCAGTACTTC
CASSTPGQGEREQYF
>TRBD2|NA|TRBV18|TRBJ2-3
TGTGCCAGCTCACCACTAAGCGGGGGTAGCACAGATACGCAGTATTTT
CASSPLSGGSTDTQYF
>NA|NA|TRBV6-5|TRBJ1-5
TGTGCCAGCAGTTCGTCCTACAGGGTAATCAATCAGCCCCAGCATTTT
CASSSSYRVINQPQHF
>NA|NA|TRBV2|TRBJ1-4
TGTGCCAGCAGACGTACGGGGTCGGGTGAAAAACTGTTTTTT
CASRRTGSGEKLFF
>TRBD1|few|TRBV6-5|TRBJ1-1
TGTGCCAGCACCCCGGACAGGGAATCGCGCACTGAAGCTTTCTTT
CASTPDRESRTEAFF
>TRBD2|NA|TRBV5-1|TRBJ2-7
TGCGCCAGCAGCTCAGGACTAGCGGGAATCTCCTACGAGCAGTACTTC
CASSSGLAGISYEQYF
>NA|NA|TRBV18|TRBJ2-5
TGTGCCAGCTCACCACGGAAGGAGTGGGAGACCCAGTACTTC
CASSPRKEWETQYF
>NA|NA|TRBV15|TRBJ1-2
TGTGCCACCAGCAGAGGAAGGGGTAACTATGGCTACACCTTC
CATSRGRGNYGYTF
>TRBD1|NA|TRBV5-4|TRBJ2-3
TGTGCCAGCAGCCTAGAGACAGGGGGAGGCACAGATACGCAGTATTTT
CASSLETGGGTDTQYF
>NA|NA|TRBV28|TRBJ1-3
TGTGCCAGCAGTTTGCAGGTGCGAAACACCATATATTTT
CASSLQVRNTIYF
>TRBD1|NA|TRBV27|TRBJ1-2
TGTGCCAGCAGTGGTCCCGGGACAGGGGTACGAGGCTACACCTTC
CASSGPGTGVRGYTF
>NA|NA|TRBV10-3|TRBJ1-1
TGTGCCATCAAATCCGCGGACTGGGCTGAAGCTTTCTTT
CAIKSADWAEAFF
>NA|NA|TRBV5-4|TRBJ2-1
TGTGCCAGCAGTCTGACTAATGAGCAGTTCTTC
CASSLTNEQFF
>NA|many|TRBV6-5|TRBJ1-6
TGTGCCAGCAGTAGCCAACGGGGAAATTCACCCCTCCACTTT
CASSSQRGNSPLHF
>TRBD2|once|TRBV19|TRBJ2-2
TGTGCCAGTAGTATGGGACTAGCGGGAGTAACCGGGGAGCTGTTTTTT
CASSMGLAGVTGELFF
>TRBD2|few|TRBV10-2|TRBJ2-7
TGCGCCAGCAGTTCGGGGGGTTCGGAGCAGTACTTC
CASSSGGSEQYF
>NA|NA|TRBV9|TRBJ1-4
TGTGCCAGCAGCGTAGGTTTAGAAGAAAAACTGTTTTTT
CASSVGLEEKLFF
>NA|NA|TRBV18|TRBJ1-1
TGTGCCAGCTCACCAAACCAGGACACTGAAGCTTTCTTT
CASSPNQDTEAFF